This is a list of T cell receptor beta chains from one sample in a study of PD-1 blockade in mismatch repair-deficient tumors. TCRdb's copy holds only in-frame clones and misses some; the assay was immunoSEQ multiplex PCR. Among over 75,000 clones listed, about 85% were seen once. Sequencing was performed on peripheral blood, taken 12 weeks after starting pembrolizumab. Receptors originate from an adult with mismatch repair-deficient cancer. Both conserved end residues are part of each CDR3. A D gene is named only where the DNA matches it firmly. Rows may omit the clone size; those that give it use once, few, many or a size class.

TRBV5-4	TRBJ1-4	NA	NA	TGTGCCAGCAGCTTGAGTGCAACTAATGAAAAACTGTTTTTT	CASSLSATNEKLFF
TRBV7-8	TRBJ2-7	NA	NA	TGTGCCAGCGCCCACCCGCACAGTTCCTACGAGCAGTACTTC	CASAHPHSSYEQYF
TRBV28	TRBJ1-3	NA	NA	TGTGCCAGCAATGACCTGGGCCCGGGAAACACCATATATTTT	CASNDLGPGNTIYF
TRBV7-6	TRBJ2-1	NA	TRBD1	TGTGCCAGCAGCTTGGGACAGGGGGCCTTAAACAATGAGCAGTTCTTC	CASSLGQGALNNEQFF
TRBV19	TRBJ1-1	few	NA	TGTGCCATAAGGGGAGGGTGGGTGGTAGGGAACACTGAAGCTTTCTTT	CAIRGGWVVGNTEAFF
TRBV2	TRBJ2-1	NA	NA	TGTGCCAGCATGCAACTACGGGACATTCCCATCTACAATGAGCAGTTCTTC	CASMQLRDIPIYNEQFF
TRBV29-1	TRBJ1-1	NA	NA	TGCAGCGCCTCCGCGCTGGGAAACACTGAAGCTTTCTTT	CSASALGNTEAFF
TRBV18	TRBJ1-3	once	NA	TGTGCCAGCTCACCACCCCTGACAGGCTCTGGAAACACCATATATTTT	CASSPPLTGSGNTIYF
TRBV14	TRBJ2-7	NA	TRBD2	TGTGCCAGCAGCCGGGGGGGATCTAACTACGAGCAGTACTTC	CASSRGGSNYEQYF
TRBV5-1	TRBJ2-7	NA	NA	TGCGCCAGCAGCTTGCCGAAGACGGGACCGACCTACGAGCAGTACTTC	CASSLPKTGPTYEQYF
TRBV19	TRBJ2-7	NA	NA	TGTGCCAGTAGTATAACGTTCCGGGACCTCGGATCCTCCTACGAGCAGTACTTC	CASSITFRDLGSSYEQYF
TRBV6-5	TRBJ2-7	NA	NA	TGTGCCAGCAGAAGGGACTTCTACGAGCAGTACTTC	CASRRDFYEQYF
TRBV15	TRBJ1-5	NA	NA	TGTGCCACCAGCAGAACAGGACTCGTACCCGATAATCAGCCCCAGCATTTT	CATSRTGLVPDNQPQHF
TRBV11-3	TRBJ2-3	NA	TRBD2	TGTGCCAGCAGCTCCCCTGAGGCGGGAGGAGCAGATACGCAGTATTTT	CASSSPEAGGADTQYF
TRBV9	TRBJ1-6	NA	TRBD1	TGTGCCAGCAGCCCCGGGACAGGGCCCCTCCACTTT	CASSPGTGPLHF
TRBV18	TRBJ2-1	NA	TRBD2	TGTGCCAGCTCAATAAGGACTAGCGGGATCGATAATGAGCAGTTCTTC	CASSIRTSGIDNEQFF
TRBV7-2	TRBJ2-1	NA	NA	TGTGCCAGCAGCCCGGGCGCAGCGGATGAGCAGTTCTTC	CASSPGAADEQFF
TRBV19	TRBJ1-2	medium-sized	NA	TGTGCCAGTAGTATCCGAGGACACCTTTCTAACTATGGCTACACCTTC	CASSIRGHLSNYGYTF
TRBV14	TRBJ2-1	NA	TRBD2	TGTGCCAGCAGCCGGAATCGGGGGGCTAGCGGGAGCAATGAGCAGTTCTTC	CASSRNRGASGSNEQFF
TRBV18	TRBJ1-1	once	NA	TGTGCCAGCTCACCTATGCAGAACACTGAAGCTTTCTTT	CASSPMQNTEAFF
TRBV11-2	TRBJ1-2	NA	NA	TGTGCCAGCAGCCCCCAGGAGGGCTACACCTTC	CASSPQEGYTF
TRBV6-5	TRBJ1-1	NA	NA	TGTGCCAGCAGTTACTCGACTGCGAACACTGAAGCTTTCTTT	CASSYSTANTEAFF
TRBV7-9	TRBJ2-5	NA	TRBD1	TGTGCCAGCAGCTCGGACCAGGGGGCGTCCGCGACCCAGTACTTC	CASSSDQGASATQYF
TRBV27	TRBJ1-3	NA	TRBD1	TGTGCCAGCAGCCGCGCCAGGGGGGGCGCCTCTGGAAACACCATATATTTT	CASSRARGGASGNTIYF
TRBV19	TRBJ1-3	NA	TRBD1	TGTGCCAGTAGTATCGAGGGACAGCCACTCTCTGGAAACACCATATATTTT	CASSIEGQPLSGNTIYF
TRBV4-2	TRBJ1-5	NA	TRBD1	TGTGCCAGCAGCCGAATCACAGGGGGATATAGCAATCAGCCCCAGCATTTT	CASSRITGGYSNQPQHF
TRBV18	TRBJ2-2	NA	TRBD2	TGTGCCAGCTCACCACTTCCAGCGGGAGAATTGGCCGGGGAGCTGTTTTTT	CASSPLPAGELAGELFF